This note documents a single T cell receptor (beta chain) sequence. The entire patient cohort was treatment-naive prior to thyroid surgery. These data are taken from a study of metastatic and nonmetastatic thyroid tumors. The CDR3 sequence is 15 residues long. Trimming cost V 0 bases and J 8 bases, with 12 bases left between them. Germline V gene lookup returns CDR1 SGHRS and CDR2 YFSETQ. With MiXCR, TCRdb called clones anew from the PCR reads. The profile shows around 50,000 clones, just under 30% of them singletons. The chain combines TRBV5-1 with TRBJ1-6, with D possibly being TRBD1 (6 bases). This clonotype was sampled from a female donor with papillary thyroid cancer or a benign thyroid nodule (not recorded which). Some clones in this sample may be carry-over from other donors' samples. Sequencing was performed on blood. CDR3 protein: CASSLGEGVDSPLHF. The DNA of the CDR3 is TGCGCCAGCAGCTTGGGCGAGGGGGTAGATTCACCCCTCCACTTT.